The present T cell receptor (beta chain) was sequenced within a study of shared clonotypes between healthy human individuals. Deep-level settings were used for running the assay. Measured with immunoSEQ multiplex PCR; TCRdb has only the in-frame clones, and not every one. The sample yields roughly 2.2 million clones, roughly 93% seen once. Germline values: CDR1 SNHLY, CDR2 FYNNEI. The CDR3 totals 16 residues. Trimming took 0 bases from V and 3 from J, leaving 14 bases between them. The genes are TRBV2 and TRBJ1-2; D may be TRBD1 (5 bases). Sequencing was performed on naive CD4+ T cells from PBMCs. Specified subset: CD45RA+ positively selected. The receptor comes from a man between 18 and 29 years old in good health. Some clones in this sample may be carry-over from other donors' samples. The CDR3 region is CASSEALGTEYYGYTF. CDR3 bases: TGTGCCAGCAGTGAAGCCTTAGGGACGGAATACTATGGCTACACCTTC.